These 6 T cell receptor beta chains originate from one sample sequenced in a study of graft-versus-host responses after intestinal transplantation. Using immunoSEQ multiplex PCR, the repertoire was profiled, and TCRdb retains in-frame clones only, with some absent. The table shows about 100,000 clones, with about 88% occurring only once. Antigens for these TCRs are unknown. Here the sequenced sample was unstimulated CD4+ T cells sorted from spleen or lymph node cells, taken before transplant. The receptors shown here come from a human donor who was the organ donor for an intestinal transplant.

This chain links TRBV5-1 with TRBJ2-5; 7 bases match TRBD2. This CDR3 is built from 16 residues. In germline, CDR1 is SGHRS, CDR2 YFSETQ. Trimming at V came to 1 base and at J to 4 bases, leaving 10 bases not matched to a gene. This CDR3 is CASSLNGGGRGETQYF. CDR3 bases: TGCGCCAGCAGCTTGAATGGCGGGGGAAGAGGAGAGACCCAGTACTTC.

The CDR3, as DNA: TGCGCCAGCAGCCTTGCAGCGGACAGTAGAAACACTGAAGCTTTCTTT. The encoded protein is CASSLAADSRNTEAFF. The chain couples TRBV5-1 to TRBJ1-1; D might be TRBD1 (6 bases). The germline CDR1 and CDR2 sequences are SGHRS and YFSETQ. The CDR3 length is 16 residues. The ends were cut back, 4 bases at V and 2 bases at J, with 18 bases in the middle.

As DNA, the CDR3 is TGTGCCAGCAGCCCTTTACTCACGACAGGGGCCGAGCAGTACTTC. Encoded protein: CASSPLLTTGAEQYF. This chain uses TRBV7-9 with TRBJ2-7; 8 bases are shared with TRBD1. The CDR3 loop spans 15 amino acids. The germline gives CDR1 SEHNR, CDR2 FQNEAQ (reference sequence). V dropped 5 bases and J dropped 6; count of bases not matched to a gene: 12.

The chain has TRBV19 and TRBJ2-5, with TRBD2 identical over 8 bases. The germline V gene encodes CDR1 LNHDA and CDR2 SQIVND (reference sequence). V gave up 1 base and J gave up 2 bases; unmatched junction bases: 3. The CDR3 totals 15 residues. The CDR3 is CASSIGASGQETQYF. The DNA of the CDR3 is TGTGCCAGTAGTATAGGTGCTAGCGGGCAAGAGACCCAGTACTTC.

The genes are TRBV28 and TRBJ2-7, with TRBD1 matching 7 bases. Germline V gene data show CDR1 as MDHEN and CDR2 as SYDVKM. The CDR3 runs 14 residues. Trimming cost V 3 bases and J 3 bases; bases outside gene matches: 5. CDR3 region: CASSFWDRFYEQYF. The CDR3, as DNA: TGTGCCAGCAGTTTCTGGGACAGATTCTACGAGCAGTACTTC.

This clone has a handful of counts. The V call is TRBV28, the J call TRBJ1-5, with D perhaps TRBD1 (5 bases). Between the trimmed V and J ends, which lost 6 bases and 7 bases, there was a span of 10 bases. Germline CDR1 and CDR2: MDHEN and SYDVKM. The CDR3 length is 12 residues. The CDR3 region has the DNA TGTGCCAGCAGAATAGGGACGCAGCCCCAGCATTTT. Its protein is CASRIGTQPQHF.